This passage covers 27 T cell receptor beta chains from one sample sequenced in a study of identifying expanded T cells in peripheral blood. The assay was immunoSEQ multiplex PCR, and TCRdb's table has in-frame clones only and misses some. Of about 110,000 clones listed, roughly 90% are singletons. Sequencing was performed on blood. These receptors came from a person between 18 and 75 years old in good health.

The chain uses TRBV5-1 and TRBJ2-5; a weak D match, TRBD1 (6 bases). This CDR3 is built from 14 residues. V lost 2 bases, J lost 3 bases, and 11 bases lay in between. Germline-derived CDR1 and CDR2 are SGHRS and YFSETQ. Here the CDR3 reads CASSLTRTEETQYF. CDR3 sequence (DNA): TGCGCCAGCAGCTTAACTCGGACAGAAGAGACCCAGTACTTC.

CDR3 sequence: CASSYGGSGNTIYF. The CDR3 coding sequence is TGTGCCAGCAGTTATGGGGGTTCTGGAAACACCATATATTTT. The rearrangement links TRBV5-6 to TRBJ1-3, with D possibly matching TRBD1 (5 bases). In germline, CDR1 is SGHDT, CDR2 YYEEEE. CDR3 size: 14 residues. V was clipped by 5 bases and J by 1 base, with 10 bases between them.

This chain connects TRBV4-1 to TRBJ2-7; D is ambiguous. The CDR3 consists of 15 residues. CDR1 is MGHRA and CDR2 is YSYEKL in the germline V gene. V dropped 6 bases and J dropped 0 bases, with 15 bases sitting between them. The CDR3 DNA sequence: TGCGCCAGCAGTGGAACTTCCTCGGGCTCCTACGAGCAGTACTTC. It encodes CASSGTSSGSYEQYF.

The chain uses TRBV4-3 and TRBJ2-6; TRBD1 matches at 9 bases. V shed 3 bases and J 4 bases; nucleotides not matched to a gene: 10. The CDR3 extends over 18 amino acids. Per germline, CDR1 LGHNA and CDR2 YSLEER. This CDR3 is CASSQTGGGSSGANVLTF. CDR3 nucleotides: TGCGCCAGCAGCCAGACAGGGGGGGGGTCTTCAGGGGCCAACGTCCTGACTTTC.

The gene calls are TRBV10-2 and TRBJ2-5, with no clear D. Trimming removed 3 bases at V and 13 bases at J, with 18 bases between. The CDR3 covers 13 residues. Germline V gene lookup returns CDR1 WSHSY and CDR2 SAAADI. CDR3 protein: CASSELKSQKRYF. CDR3 DNA sequence: TGCGCCAGCAGTGAATTGAAGTCGCAGAAACGGTACTTC.

The CDR3 loop reads CASSLQGNSPLHF. In DNA, the CDR3 is TGTGCCAGCAGCTTACAGGGTAATTCACCCCTCCACTTT. The V gene is TRBV11-3, the J gene TRBJ1-6; possible D gene TRBD1, 5 bases. Germline CDR1 and CDR2: SGHNT and YENEEA. The CDR3 totals 13 residues. The V gene lost 2 bases and the J gene lost 6 bases, with 5 bases spanning the gap.

The chain uses TRBV7-8 and TRBJ1-3, with D tentatively TRBD1 (5 bases). The ends were cut back, 5 bases at V and 0 bases at J, with 14 bases in the middle. The CDR3 covers 16 residues. The germline V gene encodes CDR1 SGHVS and CDR2 FQNEAQ. Here the CDR3 DNA reads TGTGCCAGCAGCCCTTGGGACCGCAACTCTGGAAACACCATATATTTT. Translated, it gives CASSPWDRNSGNTIYF.

The chain combines TRBV7-9 with TRBJ2-7, with D possibly being TRBD1 or TRBD2 (7 bases each). The germline gives CDR1 SEHNR, CDR2 FQNEAQ (reference sequence). This CDR3 region has 15 residues. V was clipped by 5 bases and J by 2 bases, with 16 bases between them. CDR3 residues: CASSQGEGGTYEQYF. CDR3 sequence (DNA): TGTGCCAGCAGCCAGGGGGAGGGGGGAACCTACGAGCAGTACTTC.

This chain joins TRBV2 and TRBJ2-7; 9 bases align to TRBD1. The germline CDR1 and CDR2 sequences are SNHLY and FYNNEI. J was trimmed by 3 bases and V by 7 bases; bases with no gene match: 4. This CDR3 is built from 13 residues. Here the CDR3 reads CASNGQGNYEQYF. The CDR3 nucleotides read TGTGCCAGCAACGGACAGGGGAACTACGAGCAGTACTTC.

This chain joins TRBV7-6 and TRBJ2-1; D tentatively fits TRBD1 or TRBD2 (6 bases each). The V gene's germline CDR1 is SGHVS and CDR2 FNYEAQ. V lost 5 bases and J 10 bases, leaving 18 bases between the germline ends. The CDR3 contains 14 residues. Written as DNA, the CDR3 is TGTGCCAGCAGCCGGGGGCAATTATTCACGGAGCAGTTCTTC. Amino acids: CASSRGQLFTEQFF.

The chain joins TRBV6-5 to TRBJ2-2; D tentatively reads TRBD1 or TRBD2 (6 bases each). The CDR3 is 15 residues long. The V and J ends lost 2 bases and 4 bases respectively, with 11 bases between them. Germline V gene sequence: CDR1 MNHEY, CDR2 SVGAGI. CDR3 region: CASSYGGPSTGELFF. CDR3 in DNA: TGTGCCAGCAGTTACGGGGGGCCAAGCACCGGGGAGCTGTTTTTT.

This clone was detected once. The V gene is TRBV6-1, the J gene TRBJ1-5, with TRBD1 as a possible D gene (6 bases). V was cut by 6 bases and J by 7 bases, with 19 bases left in between. There are 15 residues in the CDR3. Germline CDR1 MNHNS, CDR2 SASEGT. CDR3 in DNA: TGTGCCAGCAGCTCCCTCGGGGGGCTTGAGCAGCCCCAGCATTTT. Its protein product is CASSSLGGLEQPQHF.

The chain combines TRBV27 with TRBJ1-5; D remains ambiguous. Germline CDR1 is MNHEY and CDR2 is SMNVEV (reference sequence). The CDR3 extends over 14 amino acids. Trimming shortened V by 6 bases and J by 2 bases, and 11 bases separated the two germline ends. CDR3 loop: CASSYRVGNQPQHF. The CDR3 nucleotides read TGTGCCAGCAGCTACCGGGTTGGCAATCAGCCCCAGCATTTT.

The chain employs TRBV28 and TRBJ2-3; D call uncertain. The CDR3 has 14 amino acids. V gave up 3 bases and J gave up 1 base, with 8 bases separating them. The germline V gene has CDR1 MDHEN and CDR2 SYDVKM. This CDR3 is CASSFGLGTDTQYF. The CDR3 DNA follows: TGTGCCAGCAGTTTTGGCCTGGGCACAGATACGCAGTATTTT.

This chain joins TRBV6-1 and TRBJ1-5; D ambiguous. Trimming removed 5 bases at V and 5 bases at J, with 16 bases between. The CDR3 consists of 15 residues. Germline CDR1 and CDR2: MNHNS and SASEGT. The CDR3 loop reads CASSPRTVEHQPQHF. In DNA, the CDR3 is TGTGCCAGCAGTCCTCGGACGGTTGAACATCAGCCCCAGCATTTT.

V usage is TRBV5-1 and J usage is TRBJ2-1; D possibly uses TRBD1 or TRBD2 (7 bases each). Per the germline V gene, CDR1 is SGHRS and CDR2 is YFSETQ. The CDR3 extends over 12 amino acids. The V and J ends lost 4 bases and 10 bases respectively, with 12 bases between them. The CDR3 here is CASSPQGGEQFF. The CDR3 nucleotides read TGCGCCAGCAGCCCCCAGGGGGGGGAGCAGTTCTTC.

The rearrangement uses TRBV27 and TRBJ2-7; D assignment may be TRBD1 or TRBD2 (5 bases each). This CDR3 has 12 amino acids. Germline CDR1 MNHEY, CDR2 SMNVEV (reference sequence). CDR3 in DNA: TGTGGTGGTCAGGGTGGACTCTACGAGCAGTACTTC. Its protein product is CGGQGGLYEQYF.

The genes are TRBV7-9 and TRBJ1-4; 9 bases agree with TRBD1. The CDR3 contains 13 residues. Germline V gene lookup returns CDR1 SEHNR and CDR2 FQNEAQ (reference sequence). The V and J ends lost 5 bases and 6 bases, in that order; junction bases with no gene match: 1. This CDR3 is CASSRTGDEKLFF. The CDR3 bases are TGTGCCAGCAGCAGGACAGGGGATGAAAAACTGTTTTTT.

V usage is TRBV6-5 and J usage is TRBJ1-2; possible D gene TRBD1, 5 bases. Trimming shortened V by 4 bases and J by 8 bases, and 17 bases separated the two germline ends. From germline, CDR1 is MNHEY and CDR2 SVGAGI. The CDR3 loop spans 14 amino acids. The CDR3 nucleotides are TGTGCCAGCAGTTCCCACCAGGGTGGAAGGGGCTACACCTTC. Protein: CASSSHQGGRGYTF.

The rearrangement links TRBV18 to TRBJ2-1, with 7 bases identical to TRBD1. This CDR3 spans 15 amino acids. CDR1 and CDR2 from the germline V gene are KGHSH and LQKENI. The ends lost 6 bases at V and 5 bases at J; junction bases unmatched: 10. The CDR3 region is CASSPTRTGDNEQFF. The CDR3, as DNA: TGTGCCAGCTCTCCCACACGGACAGGTGACAATGAGCAGTTCTTC. Variable domain in full (rest from reference TRBV18 and TRBJ2-1): NAGVMQNPRHLVRRRGQEARLRCSPMKGHSHVYWYRQLPEEGLKFMVYLQKENIIDESGMPKERFSAEFPKEGPSILRIQQVVRGDSAAYFCASSPTRTGDNEQFFGPGTRLTVL.

This chain uses TRBV5-4 with TRBJ2-3, with TRBD2 identical over 14 bases. This CDR3 region has 20 residues. The germline V gene encodes CDR1 SGHNT and CDR2 YYREEE (reference sequence). V dropped 4 bases and J dropped 4; count of bases not matched to a gene: 17. The CDR3 sequence: CASSPTRTSGGPEGPDTQYF. The CDR3 DNA sequence: TGTGCCAGCAGCCCCACCCGGACTAGCGGGGGGCCGGAGGGACCAGATACGCAGTATTTT.

The V call is TRBV19, the J call TRBJ1-2; D might be TRBD1 (6 bases). CDR1 is LNHDA, CDR2 SQIVND, per germline (reference sequence). The CDR3 runs to 14 residues. V was trimmed by 6 bases and J by 3 bases, leaving 14 bases between them. CDR3 region: CASSRYTGYYGYTF. The CDR3 DNA reads as TGTGCCAGTAGCCGCTACACAGGGTACTATGGCTACACCTTC.

This clone was observed a single time. The V gene is TRBV4-1, the J gene TRBJ1-2; 7 bases map to TRBD1. This CDR3 has 16 residues. Germline V gives CDR1 MGHRA, CDR2 YSYEKL. V lost 4 bases, J lost 3 bases, and 11 bases stayed unmatched. The DNA for the CDR3 is TGCGCCAGCAGCCGATGGGACAGCCCTAGGGACTATGGCTACACCTTC. Amino acid sequence: CASSRWDSPRDYGYTF.

The chain has TRBV19 and TRBJ1-1; D is undetermined. Germline CDR1 and CDR2: LNHDA and SQIVND (reference sequence). Between the trimmed V and J ends, which lost 5 bases and 1 base, there was a span of 8 bases. The CDR3 covers 13 residues. The CDR3 region is CASSPGANTEAFF. In nucleotides, the CDR3 is TGTGCCAGTAGTCCCGGAGCGAACACTGAAGCTTTCTTT. The full variable domain, its missing parts supplied by reference TRBV19 and TRBJ1-1, is DGGITQSPKYLFRKEGQNVTLSCEQNLNHDAMYWYRQDPGQGLRLIYYSQIVNDFQKGDIAEGYSVSREKKESFPLTVTSAQKNPTAFYLCASSPGANTEAFFGQGTRLTVV.

The count of this clone is one. The V gene is TRBV9, the J gene TRBJ2-1; 8 nucleotides align to TRBD2. CDR3 length: 16 residues. V trimming: 0 bases; J trimming: 4 bases; junction bases outside the gene matches: 6. CDR1 SGDLS and CDR2 YYNGEE come from the germline V gene. CDR3 in DNA: TGTGCCAGCAGCGTAGGGGCGGGGGGACATTACAATGAGCAGTTCTTC. Protein: CASSVGAGGHYNEQFF.

The chain is built from TRBV28 and TRBJ1-6; a weak D match, TRBD1 (5 bases). The V end lost 4 bases, the J end lost 7 bases, and 17 bases lay between the germline ends. Germline V gene data show CDR1 as MDHEN and CDR2 as SYDVKM. The CDR3 covers 16 residues. CDR3 nucleotide sequence: TGTGCCAGCAGTTCCCATCTTCAAGGGGCGAATTCACCCCTCCACTTT. Translating it yields CASSSHLQGANSPLHF.

V usage is TRBV10-1 and J usage is TRBJ2-3; D gene unclear. V was cut by 5 bases and J by 0 bases, with 9 bases left in between. Germline V gene lookup returns CDR1 WNHNN and CDR2 SYGVQD (reference sequence). The CDR3 is 14 amino acids. CDR3 protein: CASSLIGSTDTQYF. In nucleotides, the CDR3 is TGCGCCAGCAGTCTAATAGGGAGCACAGATACGCAGTATTTT.